A single sample gave rise to the 26 T cell receptor beta chains below, sequenced in a study of CD4 T cells in relation to SARS-CoV-2 and coronaviruses. These receptors are not linked to any known antigen. This table comes from immunoSEQ multiplex PCR, and its TCRdb copy is limited to in-frame clones, with some not included. The sample records 29,000 or so clones, roughly four fifths being singletons. Unexposed donor CD4+ T cells date from about 2011-2019, before the COVID-19 pandemic. After about 11 days of culture, CD4+ T cells were isolated. The sequenced sample was CD4+ T cells from PBMCs, cultured in vitro. These receptors all stem from a human donor in good health.

This clone has a single count. The rearrangement joins TRBV9 to TRBJ2-1, with TRBD2 matching 11 bases. Looked up from germline, CDR1 is SGDLS and CDR2 is YYNGEE. The V segment lost 0 bases and the J segment 4 bases; nucleotides outside the gene matches: 9. This CDR3 is built from 18 residues. The CDR3 reads CASSVEGSGGAAYNEQFF. CDR3 DNA: TGTGCCAGCAGCGTAGAGGGTAGCGGGGGGGCAGCATACAATGAGCAGTTCTTC. Drawing the rest from reference TRBV9 and TRBJ2-1, the complete variable domain is DSGVTQTPKHLITATGQRVTLRCSPRSGDLSVYWYQQSLDQGLQFLIQYYNGEERAKGNILERFSAQQFPDLHSELNLSSLELGDSALYFCASSVEGSGGAAYNEQFFGPGTRLTVL.

The chain employs TRBV11-3 and TRBJ2-1, with D possibly being TRBD1 (5 bases). The germline V gene encodes CDR1 SGHNT and CDR2 YENEEA. The V and J ends lost 5 bases and 10 bases respectively, with 12 bases between them. This CDR3 has 12 amino acids. CDR3 sequence: CASSRTGAEQFF. CDR3 DNA sequence: TGTGCCAGCAGCCGTACTGGGGCAGAGCAGTTCTTC.

The chain employs TRBV3-1 (or the pseudogene TRBV3-2) and TRBJ1-2, with TRBD1 matching 8 bases. This CDR3 has 15 amino acids. J lost 6 bases, V lost 1 base, and 7 bases had no gene match. Germline V gene data show CDR1 as LGHDT and CDR2 as YNNKEL (reference sequence). The CDR3 is CASSQGETGANGYTF. Written as DNA, the CDR3 is TGTGCCAGCAGCCAAGGTGAGACAGGGGCTAATGGCTACACCTTC.

The chain recombines TRBV11-2 with TRBJ2-3; TRBD2 aligns across 10 bases. The CDR3 contains 18 residues. Germline-derived CDR1 and CDR2 are SGHAT and FQNNGV. The V gene end was trimmed by 1 base and the J gene end by 4 bases; junction bases not matched to a gene: 11. The CDR3 region is CASSLGPAGGLWADTQYF. The CDR3 DNA follows: TGTGCCAGCAGCTTAGGGCCAGCGGGAGGGCTTTGGGCAGATACGCAGTATTTT.

The CDR3 DNA reads TGTGCCAGCTCACCTACCGTCACGCCGGGCACTGAAGCTTTCTTT. Protein sequence: CASSPTVTPGTEAFF. The gene calls are TRBV18 and TRBJ1-1; no definite D call. CDR1 is KGHSH and CDR2 is LQKENI in the germline V gene. The CDR3 is made up of 15 amino acids. V lost 3 bases, J lost 4 bases, and 15 bases lay in between.

The chain combines TRBV9 with TRBJ2-1, with 11 bases that match TRBD2. The trim removed 1 base at V and 1 base at J, leaving 7 bases unmatched. There are 18 residues in the CDR3. Germline CDR1 and CDR2: SGDLS and YYNGEE. CDR3 sequence reads: CASSVTSGGPTSYNEQFF. For the CDR3, the DNA is TGTGCCAGCAGCGTAACTAGCGGGGGCCCAACTTCCTACAATGAGCAGTTCTTC.

The chain recombines TRBV10-3 with TRBJ2-3; tentatively, D is TRBD2 (5 bases). The germline V gene has CDR1 ENHRY and CDR2 SYGVKD. Trimming left V 6 bases short and J 4 bases short, with 11 bases between. The CDR3 totals 13 residues. CDR3 in amino acids: CAIRPLVPDTQYF. CDR3 nucleotide sequence: TGTGCCATCAGGCCACTAGTCCCAGATACGCAGTATTTT.

This CDR3 is CSAGQSNQPQHF. The CDR3 DNA reads as TGCAGCGCTGGACAGAGCAATCAGCCCCAGCATTTT. The V gene is TRBV29-1, the J gene TRBJ1-5; a weak D match, TRBD1 (6 bases). The germline V and J ends were trimmed by 7 bases and 1 base, with 8 bases remaining between them. Germline V gives CDR1 SQVTM, CDR2 ANQGSEA. The CDR3 has 12 amino acids.

This clone was observed a few times. This chain uses TRBV7-2 with TRBJ2-7, with TRBD2 matching 10 bases. The J segment lost 2 bases and the V segment lost 1 base, leaving 5 bases of the junction unmatched. The CDR3 consists of 16 residues. In germline, CDR1 is SGHTA, CDR2 FQGNSA. CDR3 DNA: TGTGCCAGCAGCTTAGTACTAGCGGGACCCACCTACGAGCAGTACTTC. Its protein is CASSLVLAGPTYEQYF.

This chain links TRBV19 with TRBJ2-5, with D perhaps TRBD1 or TRBD2 (5 bases each). V lost 4 bases and J 2 bases, leaving 8 bases between the germline ends. This CDR3 is built from 13 residues. Looked up from germline, CDR1 is LNHDA and CDR2 is SQIVND (reference sequence). The CDR3 sequence: CASSRGNQETQYF. Written as DNA, the CDR3 is TGTGCCAGTAGTAGGGGGAATCAAGAGACCCAGTACTTC.

The gene calls are TRBV6-5 and TRBJ2-2, with D tentatively TRBD1 or TRBD2 (5 bases each). This CDR3 region has 16 residues. Germline V CDR1 and CDR2: MNHEY, SVGAGI. The germline V and J ends were trimmed by 0 bases and 5 bases, with 13 bases remaining between them. CDR3 nucleotides: TGTGCCAGCAGTTACTCGAGGGGTTTGGGTACCGGGGAGCTGTTTTTT. It specifies CASSYSRGLGTGELFF.

The table lists this clone with a few counts. The V and J genes are TRBV5-8 and TRBJ2-7, with 7 positions matching TRBD1. The CDR3 has 13 residues. Per the germline V gene, CDR1 is SGHTS and CDR2 is YDEGEE. J lost 7 bases, V lost 0 bases, and 4 bases had no gene match. The CDR3 is CASSLVPGGEQYF. CDR3 DNA sequence: TGTGCCAGCAGCTTGGTCCCAGGGGGTGAGCAGTACTTC.

The genes are TRBV3-1 (or the pseudogene TRBV3-2) and TRBJ2-5; 13 bases align to TRBD2. Germline V CDR1 and CDR2: LGHDT, YNNKEL (reference sequence). This CDR3 is 16 amino acids long. V shed 4 bases and J 5 bases; nucleotides not matched to a gene: 7. The CDR3, as DNA: TGTGCCAGCAGCCCGGGACTAGCGGGGACTGTGGAGACCCAGTACTTC. As protein: CASSPGLAGTVETQYF.

V usage is TRBV9 and J usage is TRBJ2-5; possible D gene TRBD1, 6 bases. The V end lost 3 bases, the J end lost 5 bases, and 17 bases lay between the germline ends. The germline CDR1 and CDR2 sequences are SGDLS and YYNGEE. The CDR3 sequence is 15 residues long. Here the CDR3 reads CASSAQGRGLETQYF. In nucleotides, the CDR3 is TGTGCCAGCAGCGCCCAGGGTAGGGGGTTGGAGACCCAGTACTTC.

J is TRBJ2-1 and V is TRBV6-2 or TRBV6-3; 10 bases are a match to TRBD2. Trimming cost V 0 bases and J 5 bases; bases outside gene matches: 4. Per the germline V gene, CDR1 is MNHEY and CDR2 is SVGEGT. The CDR3 covers 16 residues. The CDR3 region is CASSYSRLAGDNEQFF. DNA of the CDR3: TGTGCCAGCAGTTACTCTAGACTAGCGGGCGACAATGAGCAGTTCTTC.

This rearrangement joins TRBV7-3 to TRBJ2-3; the D call may be TRBD1 or TRBD2 (5 bases each). CDR1 is SGHTA, CDR2 FQGTGA, per germline. The CDR3 extends over 15 amino acids. The V and J ends lost 3 bases and 0 bases respectively, with 10 bases between them. CDR3 protein: CASSFQGRSTDTQYF. CDR3 nucleotide sequence: TGTGCCAGCAGCTTCCAGGGACGGAGCACAGATACGCAGTATTTT.

The rearrangement links TRBV30 to TRBJ1-2; D remains ambiguous. Germline values: CDR1 GTSNPN, CDR2 SVGIG (reference sequence). Trimming cost V 3 bases and J 8 bases, with 16 bases left between them. This CDR3 contains 13 residues. This chain's CDR3 is CAWRDPRMGGYTF. DNA for the CDR3: TGTGCCTGGAGGGACCCCCGGATGGGGGGCTACACCTTC.

V and J are TRBV4-1 and TRBJ2-7, with TRBD2 matching 9 bases. The CDR3 consists of 16 residues. V gave up 0 bases and J gave up 0 bases; unmatched junction bases: 3. Germline CDR1 and CDR2: MGHRA and YSYEKL. For the CDR3, the DNA is TGCGCCAGCAGCCAAGATCGAGCGGGAGGCTCCTACGAGCAGTACTTC. It is translated as CASSQDRAGGSYEQYF.

The chain recombines TRBV3-1 (or the pseudogene TRBV3-2) with TRBJ2-5; 9 nucleotides align to TRBD1. Trimming cost V 5 bases and J 6 bases; bases outside gene matches: 7. The germline V gene encodes CDR1 LGHDT and CDR2 YNNKEL (reference sequence). The CDR3 is 14 residues long. In DNA form, the CDR3 reads TGTGCCAGCAGCTCCGGGACAGGGAAGCAGACCCAGTACTTC. Protein sequence: CASSSGTGKQTQYF.

This clone was recorded only once. The chain combines TRBV5-4 with TRBJ2-2; D gene ambiguous. Per germline, CDR1 SGHNT and CDR2 YYREEE (reference sequence). The CDR3 runs to 15 residues. The germline V and J ends were trimmed by 3 bases and 1 base, with 10 bases remaining between them. CDR3 in amino acids: CASSSLDRNTGELFF. CDR3 nucleotide sequence: TGTGCCAGCAGCTCCCTCGACCGGAACACCGGGGAGCTGTTTTTT.

V usage is TRBV28 and J usage is TRBJ2-1, with 13 bases identical to TRBD2. In germline, CDR1 is MDHEN, CDR2 SYDVKM. The CDR3 sequence is 16 residues long. V lost 8 bases to trimming and J lost 2 bases; unmatched junction nucleotides: 6. CDR3 loop: CASGTSGRVPYNEQFF. The CDR3 nucleotides are TGTGCCAGCGGCACTAGCGGGAGGGTACCCTACAATGAGCAGTTCTTC. Variable domain in full (rest from reference TRBV28 and TRBJ2-1): DVKVTQSSRYLVKRTGEKVFLECVQDMDHENMFWYRQDPGLGLRLIYFSYDVKMKEKGDIPEGYSVSREKKERFSLILESASTNQTSMYLCASGTSGRVPYNEQFFGPGTRLTVL.

V and J are TRBV20-1 and TRBJ2-1, with TRBD2 matching 8 bases. Germline values: CDR1 DFQATT, CDR2 SNEGSKA (reference sequence). With V trimmed by 3 bases and J by 5 bases, 6 bases remained unmatched. This CDR3 spans 14 amino acids. The CDR3, as DNA: TGCAGTGCTAGTGTGGCGGGGGGCCACAATGAGCAGTTCTTC. Translating it yields CSASVAGGHNEQFF.

V and J are TRBV18 and TRBJ1-1; TRBD1 is a possible D gene (6 bases). Germline CDR1 reads KGHSH; CDR2 reads LQKENI. The CDR3 runs to 14 residues. With 1 base removed from V and 6 bases from J, the gap between germline ends came to 12 bases. Written as DNA, the CDR3 is TGTGCCAGCTCACCACGGACAGCTACCTCTGAAGCTTTCTTT. Its protein product is CASSPRTATSEAFF. Variable domain in full (rest from reference TRBV18 and TRBJ1-1): NAGVMQNPRHLVRRRGQEARLRCSPMKGHSHVYWYRQLPEEGLKFMVYLQKENIIDESGMPKERFSAEFPKEGPSILRIQQVVRGDSAAYFCASSPRTATSEAFFGQGTRLTVV.

This rearrangement joins TRBV24-1 to TRBJ2-1; TRBD2 matches 8 bases. This CDR3 spans 15 amino acids. Germline CDR1 reads KGHDR; CDR2 reads SFDVKD. The ends lost 3 bases at V and 6 bases at J; junction bases unmatched: 6. CDR3 in amino acids: CATSDTTSGANEQFF. Written as DNA, the CDR3 is TGTGCCACCAGTGATACAACTAGCGGAGCCAATGAGCAGTTCTTC.

This chain links TRBV5-1 with TRBJ2-5; 14 bases agree with TRBD2. The CDR3 has 16 residues. V was clipped by 4 bases and J by 1 base; unmatched bases: 3. Per the germline V gene, CDR1 is SGHRS and CDR2 is YFSETQ. CDR3 in DNA: TGCGCCAGCAGCAAAGGGACTAGCGGGGGCCAAGAGACCCAGTACTTC. Translating it yields CASSKGTSGGQETQYF.

V usage is TRBV2 and J usage is TRBJ2-1; D may be TRBD2 (6 bases). Trimming stripped 7 bases from V and 6 bases from J, with 22 bases between. CDR1 SNHLY and CDR2 FYNNEI come from the germline V gene. The CDR3 sequence is 16 residues long. The CDR3 coding sequence is TGTGCCAGCAACTTCCAGACGGGAGTAGGTGGCAATGAGCAGTTCTTC. This sequence encodes CASNFQTGVGGNEQFF.